This record looks at one T cell receptor (beta chain) sequence and its context. This clonotype was detected once. What this receptor recognizes is not known. Base qualities are not provided; no much larger clone lies one nucleotide away. Resting on one read, the evidence is weak. The sample's treatment or condition label, in plain terms: roughly 11-day PBMC culture with coronavirus spike peptide pools or control peptides (ViraFEST assay). CD4+ T cells from unexposed donors were collected before the COVID-19 pandemic (2011-2018). The ViraFEST assay was used in the study, in which antigen-specific T cells were expanded with peptide pools and expanded clonotypes were subsequently identified by TCR sequencing. Each well held approximately 2 million PBMCs cultured in IMDM containing roughly 5.5% human AB serum and approximately 9.8 IU/ml IL-2, with 9 to 10 ug/ml peptide pools added. Half of the culture medium was replaced with fresh IL-2-containing medium on days 3 and 7. Once the cells had been in culture for less than 12 days, the EasySep CD4+ T cell isolation kit was used to isolate CD4+ T cells by negative selection. As cell numbers permitted, CD4+ T cells from unexposed donors were tested for reactivity to SARS-CoV-2 S and N and to four common cold coronavirus spike pools. PBMCs were separated from whole blood using Ficoll-Paque Plus gradient centrifugation and then either used fresh or cryopreserved at -140C. Each culture condition was generally run in triplicate wells. Leukapheresis product for the unexposed donors was purchased commercially.

The library relied on PCR. DNA from cultured CD4+ T cells underwent TCR sequencing with the Oncomine TCR Beta short-read assay at the Johns Hopkins FTIC core. The QIAamp micro DNA kit was used to extract genomic DNA from the cultured CD4+ T cells. Oncomine TCR Beta libraries made from cultured CD4+ T cells were pooled using unique dual indexes and sequenced on an Illumina iSeq 100. The source study handled its data this way. Non-productive sequences were removed, and CDR3s not starting with C, not ending with F or W, or shorter than 7 amino acids were discarded. The MANAFEST web application was used to identify antigen-specific clonotypes by comparing peptide-stimulated wells against reference wells and other culture wells. To be called positive, a clone needed an FDR below 0.05, an odds ratio above 5, and a productive frequency above 0.1% in at least two of three replicate wells. Cross-reactive clonotypes were defined as significantly expanded in both SARS-CoV-2 spike wells and at least one common cold coronavirus spike condition. Similarity between CDR3 sequences was evaluated in R version 3.6.1 using Levenshtein distances (stringdist) and unrooted phylogenetic trees (ape). The public sequencing data were trimmed at Q25 with fastp and processed into clonotypes with MiXCR by TCRdb, which kept only in-frame beta chains. All rows with the same CDR3 protein become a single entry with the most common DNA and genes. The V and J calls, along with clone size, are taken from TCRdb and not from the paper's own processing. This sample has 4,500 to 6,500 distinct CDR3 sequences in its table, and around 45% of those were observed once. Approximately 30% of the sample comes from the top ten.

The data derive from a study of vaccination and CD4 T cells after COVID-19 (dated by TCRdb to the early 2020s). With respect to the entire study: The convalescent cohort comprised six males and four females, including two Hispanic individuals, seven Caucasians, two Asians and one multiracial person. Two doses of either the Pfizer-BioNTech BNT162b2 vaccine (n=8) or the Moderna mRNA-1273 vaccine (n=2) were administered to participants. Post-COVID blood samples from convalescent patients were collected a median of around 100 days after diagnosis, with a range of roughly 30 to 161 days. Post-vaccine blood samples were taken a median of approximately 70 days after the second vaccine dose, with a range of roughly 13 to 250 days. For stimulating the cultures, overlapping spike peptide pools were used, derived from SARS-CoV-2 as well as from the common cold coronaviruses HCoV-NL63, HCoV-OC43 and HCoV-229E. Control cultures received a CEFX viral epitope pool as the positive control, an HIV-1 Nef peptide pool as the negative control, or no peptide. In fewer than 12 COVID-19 convalescent patients and a handful of infection-naive healthy vaccine recipients, researchers compared the spike-specific CD4+ TCR repertoire from before mRNA vaccination with the repertoire from after. In an earlier paper using these donors, memory CD4+ T cell crossreactivity between SARS-CoV-2 and common cold coronavirus spike proteins was assessed at the TCR clonotype level.

Looking up the germline V gene yields CDR1 SGHDN and CDR2 FVKESK. V gives up 4 bases and J gives up 5 bases, and the segment between their germline ends measures 9 bases. From its cysteine to its phenylalanine, the CDR3 spans 14 amino acids. The DNA shown is the 42-base CDR3, in frame from base 1. Study-wide conclusions, independent of this receptor: The study included relatively few convalescent patients and did not analyze early timepoints after natural infection. In convalescent patients, a median 86.3% of post-vaccine SARS-CoV-2-reactive clones were detected only after vaccination, and vaccine-specific priming was suggested by this finding. The median number of SARS-CoV-2-reactive clonotypes rose from under 25 after infection to approximately 41 after vaccination, but the change was not significant. Of the vaccine-specific clones found in convalescent patients, nearly all (304 of 307) were mono-reactive for SARS-CoV-2 spike instead of being cross-reactive with common cold coronaviruses.

Here the chain combines TRBV14 and TRBJ1-6; TRBD1 is perhaps the D gene, given 5 matching bases. The sequence derives from a human donor in good health. The sample was CD4+ T cells from blood, cultured in vitro. CDR3 reads: CASSLGGDNSPLHF. The sequenced DNA: TGTGCCAGCAGCCTCGGGGGGGATAATTCACCCCTCCACTTT. Full variable domain (CDR3 extended with the reference TRBV14 and TRBJ1-6 proteins): EAGVTQFPSHSVIEKGQTVTLRCDPISGHDNLYWYRRVMGKEIKFLLHFVKESKQDESGMPNNRFLAERTGGTYSTLKVQPAELEDSGVYFCASSLGGDNSPLHFGNGTRLTVT.